These 16 T cell receptor beta chains were sequenced from one sample in a study of T cell repertoires in cytomegalovirus infection. TCRdb ran MiXCR on the reads and lists one entry per CDR3 protein. The sample has 680,000 or so distinct CDR3 sequences, 35% seen once. Input material: PBMCs. These receptors were taken from a human donor in good health (CMV status not recorded). Some clones in this sample may be carry-over from other donors' samples.

This clonotype has a handful of counts. The chain joins TRBV28 to TRBJ1-2, with TRBD1 matching 9 bases. V was pared by 9 bases and J by 6 bases, with 2 bases of the junction left unmatched. This CDR3 region has 11 residues. From germline, CDR1 is MDHEN and CDR2 SYDVKM. The CDR3 is CASRQGDGYTF. Written as DNA, the CDR3 is TGTGCCAGTAGACAGGGGGATGGCTACACCTTC.

V gene TRBV12-3 or TRBV12-4 combines with J gene TRBJ2-3, with 8 nucleotides matching TRBD2. V was pared by 4 bases and J by 4 bases, with 13 bases of the junction left unmatched. The CDR3 contains 17 residues. CDR3 residues: CASSSPYRGGRADTQYF. CDR3 bases: TGTGCCAGCAGTTCCCCTTATCGGGGGGGCCGGGCAGATACGCAGTATTTT.

This clonotype was counted many times. The gene calls are TRBV7-2 and TRBJ1-1, with D perhaps matching TRBD1 (6 bases). CDR3 length: 13 residues. The V end lost 2 bases, the J end lost 5 bases, and 9 bases lay between the germline ends. Germline V CDR1 and CDR2: SGHTA, FQGNSA. The DNA of the CDR3 is TGTGCCAGCAGCTTAATCCAGGGGACTGAAGCTTTCTTT. Protein sequence: CASSLIQGTEAFF.

This clonotype was seen only a few times. V and J are TRBV27 and TRBJ2-7; perhaps D is TRBD1 or TRBD2 (5 bases each). This CDR3 is 12 amino acids long. The V gene lost 6 bases and the J gene lost 5 bases, with 11 bases spanning the gap. Germline CDR1 reads MNHEY; CDR2 reads SMNVEV (reference sequence). The CDR3 here is CASSPQGHEQYF. DNA for the CDR3: TGTGCCAGCAGCCCTCAGGGACACGAGCAGTACTTC.

The rearrangement uses TRBV18 and TRBJ1-5; tentatively, D is TRBD1 (5 bases). Germline CDR1 is KGHSH and CDR2 is LQKENI. The V end lost 6 bases, the J end lost 0 bases, and 12 bases lay between the germline ends. The CDR3 consists of 15 residues. CDR3 nucleotide sequence: TGTGCCAGCTCTTCAGGGATCTCTAGCAATCAGCCCCAGCATTTT. Amino acids: CASSSGISSNQPQHF.

The chain carries TRBV19 and TRBJ1-1; D might be TRBD1 (6 bases). The CDR3 extends over 12 amino acids. In germline, CDR1 is LNHDA, CDR2 SQIVND (reference sequence). The ends were cut back, 4 bases at V and 7 bases at J, with 10 bases in the middle. The CDR3 sequence is CASSTGTLEAFF. CDR3 in DNA: TGTGCCAGTAGTACTGGGACACTTGAAGCTTTCTTT.

The chain uses TRBV5-1 and TRBJ2-4; D is uncertain. Germline CDR1 reads SGHRS; CDR2 reads YFSETQ. The CDR3 has 9 residues. V was shortened by 3 bases and J by 15 bases, with 7 bases between the two germline ends. The DNA for the CDR3 is TGCGCCAGCAGCTCCGCCGGGTACTTC. It translates to CASSSAGYF.

In this sample, this clonotype turned up a few times. The rearrangement uses TRBV19 and TRBJ1-1; D gene ambiguous. CDR3 length: 12 residues. The V end was cut by 3 bases, the J end by 5 bases, with 7 bases between. The germline V gene has CDR1 LNHDA and CDR2 SQIVND (reference sequence). This CDR3 is CASSMRRTEAFF. For the CDR3, the DNA is TGTGCCAGTAGTATGCGGCGGACTGAAGCTTTCTTT.

As concerns this clonotype: Being one base from a much bigger clone, this may be a read error. The conserved closing phenylalanine or tryptophan is absent in this CDR3, likely reflecting a read error. V usage is TRBV7-3 and J usage is TRBJ1-1; 11 bases are shared with TRBD1. This CDR3 contains 14 residues. Unmatched junction bases numbered 3, after V lost 4 bases and J lost 5 bases. Germline assignment: CDR1 SGHTA and CDR2 FQGTGA. CDR3 loop: CASSSGTGGTEAFL. In DNA form, the CDR3 reads TGTGCCAGCAGCTCAGGGACAGGGGGTACTGAAGCTTTCCTT.

Concerning this clonotype itself: Mismatch with germline at one junction end may stem from a read error. This sequence joins TRBV6-1 and TRBJ2-6, with D unresolved. This CDR3 region has 15 residues. The germline gives CDR1 MNHNS, CDR2 SASEGT. The CDR3 DNA reads as TGTGCCCGCAGCGTGTTTTCGGCTGGGGCCAACGTCCTGACTTTC. Its translation: CARSVFSAGANVLTF.

The chain uses TRBV6-1 and TRBJ2-1; unclear D gene. The CDR3 loop spans 13 amino acids. V dropped 7 bases and J dropped 9 bases, with 16 bases sitting between them. From germline, CDR1 is MNHNS and CDR2 SASEGT. The CDR3 reads CASKKVAPPEQFF. The CDR3 DNA reads TGTGCCAGCAAAAAGGTGGCGCCGCCTGAGCAGTTCTTC.

This clonotype was detected a few times. This rearrangement joins TRBV4-1 to TRBJ1-5, with D unclear. This CDR3 comprises 15 residues. Germline V lookup: CDR1 MGHRA, CDR2 YSYEKL. Trimming cost V 1 base and J 0 bases, with 7 bases left between them. This CDR3 reads CASSQGEGSNQPQHF. DNA of the CDR3: TGCGCCAGCAGCCAAGGGGAGGGTAGCAATCAGCCCCAGCATTTT.

This clonotype was counted a few times. The chain carries TRBV7-6 and TRBJ2-2, with unresolved D. Trimming removed 5 bases at V and 0 bases at J, with 10 bases between. Germline V gene sequence: CDR1 SGHVS, CDR2 FNYEAQ. CDR3 length equals 15 residues. The CDR3 nucleotides read TGTGCCAGCAGCGTACGATCCGCGAACACCGGGGAGCTGTTTTTT. Protein: CASSVRSANTGELFF.

The rearrangement uses TRBV12-3 or TRBV12-4 and TRBJ1-2; D perhaps matches TRBD1 (5 bases). Trimming took 6 bases from V and 3 from J, leaving 17 bases between them. CDR3 size: 15 residues. The CDR3 is CASRQDGGSYYGYTF. The CDR3 DNA reads as TGTGCCAGCAGGCAGGATGGGGGTTCCTACTATGGCTACACCTTC.

This clonotype is a singleton in its sample. CDR3 sequence: CAISREDTQYF. The CDR3 coding sequence is TGTGCCATCTCCCGGGAAGATACGCAGTATTTT. This chain uses TRBV10-3 with TRBJ2-3; TRBD2 might be the D (5 bases). This CDR3 has 11 amino acids. Deletions cut 8 bases from V and 5 bases from J, with 8 bases between. Looked up from germline, CDR1 is ENHRY and CDR2 is SYGVKD.

In this sample, this clonotype turned up a few times. For the CDR3, the DNA is TGTGCCAGCAGGGGAGCCTACGAGCAGTACTTC. It translates to CASRGAYEQYF. This rearrangement joins TRBV28 to TRBJ2-7, with D perhaps TRBD2 (5 bases). The CDR3 loop spans 11 amino acids. Trimming took 6 bases from V and 2 from J, leaving 5 bases between them. Per germline, CDR1 MDHEN and CDR2 SYDVKM.